This T cell receptor (beta chain) was captured in a study of cytomegalovirus exposure and HLA in healthy donors. Study outcomes and limitations: Cytomegalovirus status, reportedly, was diagnosed with high specificity and sensitivity by the classifier. With DRB1 most and HLA-C fewest, TCR association rates differed between HLA loci in a later analysis.

The PCR had 60 Vbeta and 13 Jbeta primers. Original processing notes: Later, an analysis found around 77 million unique TCR beta chains, and 10 million to 11 million of these were shared. The method was immunoSEQ multiplex PCR; TCRdb's version includes in-frame clones alone and lacks a portion of them. That table supplies the V and J calls and clone size; D and trimming were determined from the DNA. The sample contains fewer than 150,000 clones, 74% of which appear only once. This clone was seen a few times. Its antigen is still unknown. Germline V lookup: CDR1 MNHEY, CDR2 SVGAGI. This CDR3 has 15 amino acids. The V and J ends lost 5 bases and 6 bases, in that order; junction bases with no gene match: 8.

The sequenced sample consisted of PBMCs. The chain couples TRBV6-5 to TRBJ2-2; 8 positions agree with TRBD1. The sequence was obtained from a woman between 40 and 50 years old in good health and CMV-seropositive. Here the CDR3 reads CASSPPGGRAGELFF. The CDR3 nucleotides are TGTGCCAGCAGTCCACCAGGGGGCAGAGCCGGGGAGCTGTTTTTT.